This T cell receptor beta chain is from a study of T-cell reconstitution after alpha-beta-depleted transplantation in children (dated by TCRdb to 2015 to 2016). At the level of the whole study: Using TCR repertoire profiling, the study followed T-cell immune reconstitution in a quantitative way in children after TCRalphabeta/CD19-depleted allogeneic hematopoietic cell transplantation.

The library was made by PCR. The sequencer was an Illumina HiSeq 2500. To normalize quantification of the TCRbeta repertoire, the TCR libraries were built with molecular barcoding that relied on unique molecular identifiers. In-frame beta chains were kept once TCRdb had trimmed the public reads at Q25 with fastp and called clones with MiXCR. Every entry covers one CDR3 protein and lists the most common genes and DNA from its rows. In all, the sample holds over 300,000 distinct CDR3 sequences, and about 9.4% of those were seen once. The ten top clones hold 2% to 2.5% of the sample. This clonotype was seen a few times. Its binding antigen is unknown. No base quality information exists; no much larger clone differs at one position. CDR1 and CDR2, looked up from the germline V gene (reference sequence), are SGHKS and YYEKEE. From cysteine to phenylalanine, the CDR3 is 14 amino acids long. CDR3 DNA only is kept here, 42 bases in frame from base 1. The V end gives up 5 bases and the J end 1 base, leaving 4 bases in the junction not matched to a gene.

The source material was PBMCs from the stem cell graft donor, sampled from the stem cell graft. The chain is assembled from TRBV5-5 and TRBJ2-5; TRBD1 agrees with 8 junctional bases. The sequence came from a human donor who donated a stem cell graft to a child with acute lymphoblastic leukemia. The nucleotides are TGTGCCAGCAGTTTTACAGGGGGCCAAGAGACCCAGTACTTC. The encoded protein is CASSFTGGQETQYF.